A selection of T cell receptor beta chains follows, all from one sample in a study of PD-1 blockade in classical Hodgkin lymphoma. Profiled with immunoSEQ multiplex PCR; TCRdb holds only in-frame clones, not every one. The sample has roughly 15,000 clones, about 82% seen once. Sequenced material: peripheral blood mononuclear cells (PBMCs), taken before the fourth cycle of nivolumab. The receptors derive from a human donor with classical Hodgkin lymphoma. Both conserved end residues are part of each CDR3. The D gene is left open where the match is weak. Size is stated for part of the rows, as once, few or many counts, or as a class when the clone is expanded.

d_call j_call clone_size v_call cdr3_aa cdr3_nt
TRBD1 TRBJ1-3 . TRBV28 CASSLGGQLGNTIYF TGTGCCAGCAGTTTGGGGGGACAGCTTGGAAACACCATATATTTT
TRBD1 TRBJ2-7 . TRBV30 CAWVRDRPYEQYF TGTGCCTGGGTCCGGGACAGGCCCTACGAGCAGTACTTC
. TRBJ2-7 few TRBV2 CASSPFGSYEQYF TGTGCCAGCAGTCCCTTCGGGTCCTACGAGCAGTACTTC
. TRBJ2-7 . TRBV21-1 CASSKGGTGAHEQYF TGTGCCAGCAGCAAAGGGGGGACAGGGGCCCACGAGCAGTACTTC
. TRBJ2-1 . TRBV4-3 CASSQDRQGYNEQFF TGCGCCAGCAGCCAAGATCGCCAGGGCTACAATGAGCAGTTCTTC
. TRBJ1-2 once TRBV6-4 CASSDSSGPYGYTF TGTGCCAGCAGTGACTCCTCAGGCCCCTATGGCTACACCTTC
TRBD1 TRBJ1-2 . TRBV2 CASRGQDQLGGYTF TGTGCCAGCAGGGGACAGGACCAGTTGGGCGGCTACACCTTC
. TRBJ2-1 . TRBV7-3 CASSQGAEQFF TGTGCCAGCAGCCAGGGAGCGGAGCAGTTCTTC
. TRBJ1-5 . TRBV28 CASSPRGGRGNQPQHF TGTGCCAGCAGCCCACGGGGGGGGAGGGGCAATCAGCCCCAGCATTTT
TRBD1 TRBJ1-1 . TRBV11-2 CASTQRTGLNTEAFF TGTGCCAGCACCCAAAGGACAGGGCTAAACACTGAAGCTTTCTTT
TRBD1 TRBJ2-5 . TRBV27 CASSSGTGVQETQYF TGTGCCAGCAGTTCGGGGACAGGAGTCCAAGAGACCCAGTACTTC
TRBD1 TRBJ1-1 . TRBV29-1 CSASGQGAPNTEAFF TGCAGCGCTTCCGGACAGGGGGCGCCGAACACTGAAGCTTTCTTT
. TRBJ1-1 once TRBV28 CASSRDPAGLRIPEAFF TGTGCCAGCAGTAGGGATCCCGCCGGGTTGAGGATCCCTGAAGCTTTCTTT
. TRBJ2-7 . TRBV7-2 CASRLTATREQYF TGTGCCAGCAGACTTACCGCGACCCGGGAGCAGTACTTC
. TRBJ2-7 . TRBV28 CASSFTGLTYEQYF TGTGCCAGCAGTTTCACAGGGCTAACCTACGAGCAGTACTTC
. TRBJ1-3 . TRBV18 CASSHWVMDSGNTIYF TGTGCCAGCTCACACTGGGTTATGGACTCTGGAAACACCATATATTTT
TRBD1 TRBJ2-4 . TRBV7-2 CASSRTGVLAKNIQYF TGTGCCAGCAGCCGAACAGGGGTCCTAGCCAAAAACATTCAGTACTTC
. TRBJ1-1 . TRBV7-3 CASSLGGAKNTEAFF TGTGCCAGCAGCCTCGGTGGGGCAAAGAACACTGAAGCTTTCTTT
. TRBJ1-2 . TRBV12-5 CASVGLGYGYTF TGTGCTAGTGTGGGGCTCGGCTATGGCTACACCTTC
. TRBJ2-5 . TRBV4-1 CASSQVGGKRTQYF TGCGCCAGCAGCCAAGTGGGGGGTAAAAGGACCCAGTACTTC